Below, 2 T cell receptor beta chains from the same sample are listed, as sequenced in a study of Ad26.COV2.S vaccination and SARS-CoV-2 variants. Generated by immunoSEQ multiplex PCR, the TCRdb table keeps only in-frame clones and is missing some. This table holds 350,000 to 400,000 clones, 70% to 90% found once. Treatment of the sample: around 19 received Ad26.COV2.S at low or high dose, single or two shots; about 5 received placebo; per-sample allocation not given. Following the first vaccine or placebo injection, samples were taken on day 63. The sample consisted of peripheral blood, taken in a trial of Ad26.COV2.S vaccine versus placebo. The receptor set was obtained from a person between 18 and 65 years old who received the Ad26.COV2.S COVID-19 vaccine or a placebo.

V is TRBV5-1 and J is TRBJ1-6, with D tentatively TRBD1 (5 bases). Germline V gene sequence: CDR1 SGHRS, CDR2 YFSETQ. The CDR3 is 15 residues long. Trimming stripped 0 bases from V and 7 bases from J, with 11 bases between. The CDR3 loop is CASSLGAGLNSPLHF. Here the CDR3 DNA reads TGCGCCAGCAGCTTGGGTGCAGGGTTGAATTCACCCCTCCACTTT.

The chain joins TRBV4-1 to TRBJ1-6; D unresolved. Per germline, CDR1 MGHRA and CDR2 YSYEKL. V lost 2 bases and J 10 bases, leaving 9 bases between the germline ends. CDR3 length: 13 residues. CDR3 bases: TGCGCCAGCAGCCAACTTCACCCCTCACCCCTCCACTTT. Translating gives CASSQLHPSPLHF.